Below, one T cell receptor gamma chain is given with its context. This clone was seen only a few times. No cognate antigen has been identified for it. There are no base qualities to consult, and no much larger clone falls within one base. RNA extraction was performed with the RNeasy mini kit, and reverse transcription was done with Superscript III. To generate the CDR3 amplicons, a multiplex PCR was run using pooled V-gene forward primers together with a constant-region reverse primer that carried Illumina adaptor overhangs. After gel purification, the amplicons were indexed with Nextera index primers during about 8 additional PCR cycles and then purified using AMPure XP beads. Libraries were sequenced on an Illumina MiSeq with paired-end 250 bp reads, dual indexing and roughly 19% PhiX spike-in. On the study's bioinformatics: FastQC was used to quality check the reads, while ea-utils fastq-join merged the TRG read pairs. Annotation of sequences was performed with IMGT/HighV-QUEST, only productive sequences with unambiguous V-gene assignment were retained, and clonotypes were defined by identical CDR3 sequence. Downstream analysis used VDJtools 1.1.1, tcR 2.2.3, Treemap and vegan Shannon diversity in R 3.4.4. TCRdb reprocessed the public data with the CATT caller; entries with the same nucleotide sequence were combined afterwards. Here the V and J calls rest on TCRdb's processing, not on the authors' analysis. This sample lists more than 9,000 gamma-chain clones; about 40% were detected once. 2% of the sample is held by the ten biggest clonotypes.

Germline trimming: 1 base from V, 4 bases from J; junction bases outside gene matches: 7. The CDR3, from cysteine to phenylalanine, totals 14 residues. Left in the record is the CDR3 DNA by itself, 42 bases read in frame from the first base. From the germline V gene, CDR1 is EGSNGY and CDR2 is YDSYNSKV. Thymic samples were depleted of alphabeta T cells, then CD3+ TCRVdelta1+ TCRVdelta2- thymocytes were FACS-sorted. The purity of the sorted Vdelta1+ thymocytes was between 98% and 99.6%. Thymic specimens came from 8 paediatric patients undergoing corrective cardiac surgery, aged from about 5 days to 17 months. Thymic tissue was dispersed, and mononuclear cells were isolated on a Histopaque-1077 density gradient. Staining used anti-TCRVdelta1 clone TS8.2, anti-TCRVdelta2 clone B6, anti-CD3 clone HIT3a and anti-TCRalphabeta clone IP26 antibodies. This entry comes from a study of Vδ1+ human thymocytes (dated by TCRdb to between 2017 and 2018). Background on the whole study: The study characterised mRNA-level TRG and TRD CDR3 repertoires of highly purified Vdelta1+ thymocytes from young children as a data resource. The multiplex-based CDR3 amplicon strategy had previously been validated against 5'RACE-based CDR3 amplicon generation methods. General conclusions and limits of the study: Despite high sort purity, about a fifth of thymic TRD sequences were Vdelta2 (and few Vdelta3), unlike peripheral blood Vdelta1+ controls. Numerous TRG clonotypes were shared among donors (up to roughly 6.9x10^3), while TRD repertoires were essentially private (a maximum of about 120 shared). Because unexpected Vdelta2 sequences could lead to misinterpretation of bulk repertoire data, the authors recommended using highly purified populations and validating at the single-cell level. Thymic TRG and TRD repertoires appeared highly polyclonal with Gaussian CDR3 length distributions, unlike oligoclonal peripheral blood repertoires. Because no clustering by age or sex was observed, donors were not stratified by these variables in the analyses.

Sequenced input: Vdelta1+ gamma-delta thymocytes from the thymus. The cell subset or site label for this specimen denotes: FACS-sorted CD3+ TCRalphabeta- TCRVdelta1+ TCRVdelta2- thymocytes. The TCR comes from a boy younger than two who had congenital heart surgery. The V and J genes are TRGV2 and TRGJ1 or TRGJ2. The bases are TGTGCCACCTGGGACGGCCCTAAGTATTATAAGAAACTCTTT. This sequence encodes CATWDGPKYYKKLF.